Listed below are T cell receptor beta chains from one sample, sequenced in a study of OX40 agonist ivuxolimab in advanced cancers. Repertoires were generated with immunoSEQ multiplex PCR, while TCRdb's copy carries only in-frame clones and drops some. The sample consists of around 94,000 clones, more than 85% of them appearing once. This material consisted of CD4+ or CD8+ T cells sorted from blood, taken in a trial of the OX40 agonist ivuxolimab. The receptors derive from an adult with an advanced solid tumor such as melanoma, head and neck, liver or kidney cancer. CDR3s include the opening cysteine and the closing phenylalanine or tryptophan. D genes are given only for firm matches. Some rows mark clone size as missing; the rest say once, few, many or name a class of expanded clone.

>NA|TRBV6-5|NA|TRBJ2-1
TGTGCCAGCAGCCCGGACAGCAATGAGCAGTTCTTC
CASSPDSNEQFF
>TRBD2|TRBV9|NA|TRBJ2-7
TGTGCCAGCAGCGTAGGTAGCGGGGGCGAGCAGTACTTC
CASSVGSGGEQYF
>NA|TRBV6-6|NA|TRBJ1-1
TGTGCCAGCAGTCCGCAGGGAGGAAACACTGAAGCTTTCTTT
CASSPQGGNTEAFF
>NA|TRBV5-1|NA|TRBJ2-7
TGCGCCAGCAGCTCCTACTACCCCTCCTACGAGCAGTACTTC
CASSSYYPSYEQYF
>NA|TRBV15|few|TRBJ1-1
TGTGCCACCACTAGGGGATACACTGAAGCTTTCTTT
CATTRGYTEAFF
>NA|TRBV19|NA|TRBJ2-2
TGTGCCAGTAGTATAGACTTGGCCGGGGAGCTGTTTTTT
CASSIDLAGELFF
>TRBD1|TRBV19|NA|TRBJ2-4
TGTGCCAGTAGTATTCGGGACAGGGGGCCTAAAAACATTCAGTACTTC
CASSIRDRGPKNIQYF
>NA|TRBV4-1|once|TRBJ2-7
TGCGCCAGCAGCCTGGGACTCCAAGCCTACGAGCAGTACTTC
CASSLGLQAYEQYF
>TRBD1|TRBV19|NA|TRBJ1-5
TGTGCCAGTAATAAGGGGGCAGGCAATCAGCCCCAGCATTTT
CASNKGAGNQPQHF
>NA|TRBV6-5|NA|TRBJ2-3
TGTGCCAGCAGTTACTCGAGAAGGAGGGCAGATACGCAGTATTTT
CASSYSRRRADTQYF
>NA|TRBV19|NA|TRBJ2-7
TGTGCCAGTAAAGAGGAGGTGACAGCCTACGAGCAGTACTTC
CASKEEVTAYEQYF
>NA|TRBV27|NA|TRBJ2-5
TGTGCCAGCAGTAACGGGGGGACCCAGTACTTC
CASSNGGTQYF
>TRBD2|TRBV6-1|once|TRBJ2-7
TGTGCCAGCTTATATCGGCGGGAGGCGCACGGGCAGTACTTC
CASLYRREAHGQYF
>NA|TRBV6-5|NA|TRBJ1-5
TGTGCCAGCAGTTACAATGGGGGGAGAGGTCAGCCCCAGCATTTT
CASSYNGGRGQPQHF
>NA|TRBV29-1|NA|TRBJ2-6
TGCAGCGTTGTATACCTCGGGGCCAACGTCCTGACTTTC
CSVVYLGANVLTF
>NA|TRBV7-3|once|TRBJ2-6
TGTGCCAGCAGCTTAAGCGCCGCTGGGGCCAACGTCCTGACTTTC
CASSLSAAGANVLTF
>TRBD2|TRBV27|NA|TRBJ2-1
TGTGCCAGCAGTTTTGGTGTAGCGGGAATTTATGAGCAGTTCTTC
CASSFGVAGIYEQFF
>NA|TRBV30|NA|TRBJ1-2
TGTGCCTGGAGTGGAGGGGCTTTCTATGGCTACACCTTC
CAWSGGAFYGYTF
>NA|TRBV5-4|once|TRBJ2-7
TGTGCCAGCAGCTTGGAGGCTGGAAAGCAGTACTTC
CASSLEAGKQYF
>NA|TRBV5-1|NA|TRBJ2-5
TGCGCCAGCAGCTTGGACGCGACAGCGTCATCTCAGGGGACCCAGTACTTC
CASSLDATASSQGTQYF
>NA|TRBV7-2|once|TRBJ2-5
TGTGCCAGCAGCTTAGTCCTCTCCAGGGAGATAGTTCAAGAGACCCAGTACTTC
CASSLVLSREIVQETQYF
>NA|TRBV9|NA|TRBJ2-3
TGTGCCAGCAGCGTTAGGGACTTCCTCACAGATACGCAGTATTTT
CASSVRDFLTDTQYF
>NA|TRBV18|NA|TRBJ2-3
TGTGCCAGCTCACCAGGGAGCACAGATACGCAGTATTTT
CASSPGSTDTQYF
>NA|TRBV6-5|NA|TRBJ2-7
TGTGCCAGCAGTTCACCATCGGACGGAGCCTACGAGCAGTACTTC
CASSSPSDGAYEQYF
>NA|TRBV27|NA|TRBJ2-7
TGTGCCAGCACAGACGGCTACGAGCAGTACTTC
CASTDGYEQYF
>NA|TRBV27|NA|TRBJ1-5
TGTGCCAGCAGTTCAGGATTCAATCAGCCCCAGCATTTT
CASSSGFNQPQHF
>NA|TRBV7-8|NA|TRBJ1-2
TGTGCCAGCAGCTTAGACAATGATAGGGGGGATAGCTACACCTTC
CASSLDNDRGDSYTF
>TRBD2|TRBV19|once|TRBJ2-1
TGTGCCAGTAGCGGCGGGAGTGAGCAGTTCTTC
CASSGGSEQFF
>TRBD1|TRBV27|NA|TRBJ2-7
TGTGCCAGCAGGCCTAGGGGACAGTCCACCTACGAGCAGTACTTC
CASRPRGQSTYEQYF
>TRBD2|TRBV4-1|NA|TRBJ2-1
TGCGCCAGCAGCCAAGTGGGACTAGCGGGAGGGCCCAATGAGCAGTTCTTC
CASSQVGLAGGPNEQFF
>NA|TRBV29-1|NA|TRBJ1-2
TGCAGCGTTGAAGGGCTCCCGGGATACTATGGCTACACCTTC
CSVEGLPGYYGYTF
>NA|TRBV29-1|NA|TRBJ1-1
TGCAGCGTTGAGGCCCAACAGGGTAAATATCCCGAAGCTTTCTTT
CSVEAQQGKYPEAFF
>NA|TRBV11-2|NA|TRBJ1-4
TGTGCCAGCAGCTTAGTACCGGCGGGGGACGAAAAACTGTTTTTT
CASSLVPAGDEKLFF
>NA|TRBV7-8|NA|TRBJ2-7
TGTGCCAGCAGCTCCCAACGATGGCCCGGAGCCGAGCAGTACTTC
CASSSQRWPGAEQYF
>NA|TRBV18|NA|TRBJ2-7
TGTGCCAGCTCACCGGGTCAGGGTGCTAGGTACGAGCAGTACTTC
CASSPGQGARYEQYF
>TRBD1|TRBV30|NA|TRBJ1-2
TGTGCCTGGAGAGAGGGACAGGACTACACCTTC
CAWREGQDYTF
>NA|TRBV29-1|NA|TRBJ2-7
TGCAGCGTTGATCGTGGTTACGAGCAGTACTTC
CSVDRGYEQYF
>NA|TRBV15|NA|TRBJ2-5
TGTGCCACCAGCAGAGAGACTGGATCATCTCACCAAGAGACCCAGTACTTC
CATSRETGSSHQETQYF
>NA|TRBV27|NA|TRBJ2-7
TGTGCCAGCAGACGCCCAAGTAGGGGGAAAGCATCTAATACCTACGAGCAGTACTTC
CASRRPSRGKASNTYEQYF
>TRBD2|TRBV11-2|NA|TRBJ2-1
TGTGCCAGCAGCTTTTCCCTAGCGGGTGTCAATGAGCAGTTCTTC
CASSFSLAGVNEQFF
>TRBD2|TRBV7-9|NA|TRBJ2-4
TGTGCCAGCAGCGACAGCGGGAGGGCCCTCGAGGCCAAAAACATTCAGTACTTC
CASSDSGRALEAKNIQYF
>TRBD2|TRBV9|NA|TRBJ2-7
TGTGCCAGCAGTAGAGGGGGGCTAGCGGGAGCGAAGCAGTACTTC
CASSRGGLAGAKQYF
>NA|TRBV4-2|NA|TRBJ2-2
TGTGCCAGCAGCCGCCCCCGGGCAGAGAACACCGGGGAGCTGTTTTTT
CASSRPRAENTGELFF
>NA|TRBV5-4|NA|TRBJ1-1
TGTGCCAGCAGCTCGGAGCAGGGTTCGTTGGAAGCTTTCTTT
CASSSEQGSLEAFF
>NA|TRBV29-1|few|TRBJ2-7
TGCAGCGTTGAAGAGGGGTCTGGAGAGCAGTACTTC
CSVEEGSGEQYF
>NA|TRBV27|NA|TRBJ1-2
TGTGCCAGCAGTTTATCGGGGGCAGGGCACTATGGCTACACCTTC
CASSLSGAGHYGYTF
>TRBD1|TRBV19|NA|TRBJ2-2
TGTGCCAGTAGTAGACGGACAGGGGGCACCGGGGAGCTGTTTTTT
CASSRRTGGTGELFF
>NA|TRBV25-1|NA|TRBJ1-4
TGTGCCAGCAGTGAATACGGGGCCCCAGGGAGTGAAAAACTGTTTTTT
CASSEYGAPGSEKLFF
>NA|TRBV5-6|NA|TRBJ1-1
TGTACCAGCAGCCCGCGGTACTTGACCACTGAAGCTTTCTTT
CTSSPRYLTTEAFF
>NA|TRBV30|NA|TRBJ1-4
TGTGCCTGGAGTGTCGGAACAGCAACTAATGAAAAACTGTTTTTT
CAWSVGTATNEKLFF
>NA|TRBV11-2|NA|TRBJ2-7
TGTGCCAGCAGCTTAGACAGGGGATCCTACGAGCAGTACTTC
CASSLDRGSYEQYF
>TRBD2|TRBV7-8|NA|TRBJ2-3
TGTGCCAGCAGCACCGGACTAGCGGGAGTCACAGATACGCAGTATTTT
CASSTGLAGVTDTQYF
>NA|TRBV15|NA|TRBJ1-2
TGTGCCACCAGCAGGAGGATTACTAACTATGGCTACACCTTC
CATSRRITNYGYTF